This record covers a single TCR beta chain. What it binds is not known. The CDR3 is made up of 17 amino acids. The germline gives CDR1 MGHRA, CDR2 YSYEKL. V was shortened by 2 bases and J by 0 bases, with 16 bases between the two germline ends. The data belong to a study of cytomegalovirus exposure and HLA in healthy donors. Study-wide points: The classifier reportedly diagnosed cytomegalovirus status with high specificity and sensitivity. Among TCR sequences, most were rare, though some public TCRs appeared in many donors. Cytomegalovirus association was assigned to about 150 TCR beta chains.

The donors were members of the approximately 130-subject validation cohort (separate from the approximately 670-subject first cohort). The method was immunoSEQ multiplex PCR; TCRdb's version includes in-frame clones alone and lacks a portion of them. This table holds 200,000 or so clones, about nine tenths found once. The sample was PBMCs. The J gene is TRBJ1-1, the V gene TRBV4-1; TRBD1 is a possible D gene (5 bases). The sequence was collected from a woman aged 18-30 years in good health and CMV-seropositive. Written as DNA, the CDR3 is TGCGCCAGCAGCCAAAGCACAATCGGGGGTCTGAACACTGAAGCTTTCTTT. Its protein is CASSQSTIGGLNTEAFF.